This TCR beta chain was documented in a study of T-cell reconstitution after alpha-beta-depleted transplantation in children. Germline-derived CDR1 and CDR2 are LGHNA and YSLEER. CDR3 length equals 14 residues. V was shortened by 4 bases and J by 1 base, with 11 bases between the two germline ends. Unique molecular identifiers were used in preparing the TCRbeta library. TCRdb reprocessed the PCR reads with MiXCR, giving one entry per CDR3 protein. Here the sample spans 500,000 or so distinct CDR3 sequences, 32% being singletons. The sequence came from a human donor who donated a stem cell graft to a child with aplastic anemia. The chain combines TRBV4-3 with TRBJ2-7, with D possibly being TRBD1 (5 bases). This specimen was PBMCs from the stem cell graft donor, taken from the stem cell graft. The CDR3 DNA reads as TGCGCCAGCAGCCCTTACCAGGGATCCTACGAGCAGTACTTC. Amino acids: CASSPYQGSYEQYF.